The present TCR beta chain was sequenced within a study of blood T cell repertoires in COVID-19. Across the whole study: The United States, Italy and Spain provided the acute and convalescent COVID-19 samples. T cells, B-cell-depleted T cells, or PBMCs provided the cDNA or gDNA that served as material.

In the original processing: Amplified reference gene primers provided the basis for estimating nucleated cell counts. The method was immunoSEQ multiplex PCR; TCRdb's version includes in-frame clones alone and lacks a portion of them. V, J and clone size reflect that table, while D and trimming were determined from the DNA. The sample has roughly 250,000 clones; about 86% are singletons. The CDR3 runs 14 residues. J lost 2 bases, V lost 2 bases, and 3 bases had no gene match. Germline loops: CDR1 LNHNV, CDR2 YYDKDF (reference sequence). Material: peripheral blood. The sequence derives from a man aged 35-49 years with active or convalescent COVID-19. This sequence joins TRBV15 and TRBJ2-7; 7 nucleotides agree with TRBD1. The CDR3 reads CATSRPDRAYEQYF. DNA of the CDR3: TGTGCCACCAGCAGACCCGACAGGGCCTACGAGCAGTACTTC.